One and the same sample provided the 29 T cell receptor beta chains below, sequenced in a study of cytomegalovirus exposure and HLA in healthy donors. The PCR employed 60 Vbeta primers together with 13 Jbeta primers. The protocol was immunoSEQ multiplex PCR, while the TCRdb copy is restricted to in-frame clones and leaves out a portion. This table has about 200,000 clones, approximately 81% appearing once. Sample: PBMCs. The receptors stem from a man between 25 and 39 years old in good health and CMV-seronegative.

The genes are TRBV19 and TRBJ2-7; D uncertain. The germline V gene has CDR1 LNHDA and CDR2 SQIVND (reference sequence). Deletions cut 5 bases from V and 4 bases from J, with 6 bases between. The CDR3 totals 11 residues. CDR3 residues: CASSRGYEQYF. The CDR3 region has the DNA TGTGCCAGTAGTCGCGGATACGAGCAGTACTTC.

The gene calls are TRBV10-1 and TRBJ2-1; 10 bases align to TRBD1. The V gene's germline CDR1 is WNHNN and CDR2 SYGVQD (reference sequence). After removal of 6 bases from V and 5 bases from J, the junction contained 7 bases not matched to a gene. This CDR3 contains 15 residues. CDR3 sequence (DNA): TGCGCCAGCAGGATGGGGACAGGGGCAAACAATGAGCAGTTCTTC. It encodes CASRMGTGANNEQFF.

This clone was found once. The V and J genes are TRBV19 and TRBJ1-4; TRBD1 matches at 8 bases. The junction had 5 bases not matched to a gene; V was cut back by 3 bases and J by 8 bases. In germline, CDR1 is LNHDA, CDR2 SQIVND (reference sequence). The CDR3 contains 14 residues. CDR3 bases: TGTGCCAGTAGTATTGGAGACAGGGGAGAAAAACTGTTTTTT. Amino acid sequence: CASSIGDRGEKLFF.

V usage is TRBV11-2 and J usage is TRBJ1-1, with D unresolved. CDR3 length: 13 amino acids. With 5 bases removed from V and 1 base from J, the gap between germline ends came to 8 bases. From germline, CDR1 is SGHAT and CDR2 FQNNGV. The CDR3: CASSITENTEAFF. CDR3 DNA: TGTGCCAGCAGCATCACAGAGAACACTGAAGCTTTCTTT.

The rearrangement joins TRBV7-3 to TRBJ2-1, with 10 bases that match TRBD2. The CDR3 length is 12 residues. The junction had 2 bases not matched to a gene; V was cut back by 8 bases and J by 7 bases. In germline, CDR1 is SGHTA, CDR2 FQGTGA. DNA of the CDR3: TGTGCCAGCTCTAGCGGGGGTAATGAGCAGTTCTTC. It is translated as CASSSGGNEQFF.

V usage is TRBV4-1 and J usage is TRBJ2-3; D is ambiguous. Trimming took 1 base from V and 6 from J, leaving 8 bases between them. The CDR3 runs to 13 residues. Germline V gene lookup returns CDR1 MGHRA and CDR2 YSYEKL. CDR3 sequence (DNA): TGCGCCAGCAGCCAAGTGACATCGGATACGCAGTATTTT. The encoded protein is CASSQVTSDTQYF.

The rearrangement joins TRBV27 to TRBJ1-6, with D perhaps matching TRBD1 (6 bases). The V and J ends lost 3 bases and 2 bases respectively, with 20 bases between them. This CDR3 has 19 amino acids. Per the germline V gene, CDR1 is MNHEY and CDR2 is SMNVEV (reference sequence). CDR3 nucleotide sequence: TGTGCCAGCAGTTTGAAGGGGACAACCCAGCCACCCTATAATTCACCCCTCCACTTT. As protein: CASSLKGTTQPPYNSPLHF.

The chain couples TRBV5-4 to TRBJ1-5; D ambiguous. Trimming pared 0 bases from V and 1 base from J, leaving 8 bases between. This CDR3 region has 15 residues. The germline CDR1 and CDR2 sequences are SGHNT and YYREEE (reference sequence). The DNA for the CDR3 is TGTGCCAGCAGCTTGGAGCGTACGAGCAATCAGCCCCAGCATTTT. This codes for CASSLERTSNQPQHF.

The V and J genes are TRBV18 and TRBJ2-3, with D perhaps TRBD2 (5 bases). The V gene's germline CDR1 is KGHSH and CDR2 LQKENI. The CDR3 is 16 amino acids. V gave up 6 bases and J gave up 1 base, with 17 bases separating them. CDR3 region: CASSSLIEGGTDTQYF. CDR3 sequence (DNA): TGTGCCAGCTCCTCCCTGATTGAGGGTGGCACAGATACGCAGTATTTT.

CDR3 protein: CASSLAHTPYEQYF. CDR3 DNA sequence: TGCGCCAGCAGCTTGGCCCACACCCCCTACGAGCAGTACTTC. The genes are TRBV5-1 and TRBJ2-7; D not resolved. Trimming shortened V by 0 bases and J by 2 bases, and 9 bases separated the two germline ends. Germline V CDR1 and CDR2: SGHRS, YFSETQ. The CDR3 has 14 residues.

This CDR3 reads CASSRPGGASYNEQFF. The CDR3 nucleotides are TGCGCCAGCAGTCGCCCCGGGGGTGCCTCCTACAATGAGCAGTTCTTC. The chain links TRBV4-1 to TRBJ2-1, with TRBD2 as a possible D gene (6 bases). CDR1 and CDR2 (germline): MGHRA, YSYEKL. The CDR3 extends over 16 amino acids. V was cut by 6 bases and J by 0 bases, with 15 bases left in between.

This clone has a handful of counts. J is TRBJ2-1 and V is TRBV4-1, with 7 bases that match TRBD2. After removal of 1 base from V and 2 bases from J, the junction contained 11 bases not matched to a gene. The germline CDR1 and CDR2 sequences are MGHRA and YSYEKL. The CDR3 has 18 residues. The CDR3 region is CASSQVDLGLAAYNEQFF. As DNA, the CDR3 is TGCGCCAGCAGCCAAGTAGATCTCGGCCTAGCGGCCTACAATGAGCAGTTCTTC.

The genes are TRBV5-5 and TRBJ2-5; maybe TRBD1 (5 bases). CDR3 size: 15 residues. Trimming pared 2 bases from V and 3 bases from J, leaving 14 bases between. CDR1 and CDR2 from the germline V gene are SGHKS and YYEKEE (reference sequence). The CDR3 region is CASSFPLRQKETQYF. CDR3 bases: TGTGCCAGCAGCTTTCCTCTTCGACAGAAAGAGACCCAGTACTTC.

The J gene is TRBJ2-7, the V gene TRBV5-1; TRBD1 is a possible D gene (6 bases). With 3 bases removed from V and 6 bases from J, the gap between germline ends came to 13 bases. Germline V gives CDR1 SGHRS, CDR2 YFSETQ. The CDR3 extends over 13 amino acids. The CDR3 loop reads CASSSTNRVEQYF. CDR3 in DNA: TGCGCCAGCAGCTCTACCAACAGGGTCGAGCAGTACTTC.

The chain is built from TRBV27 and TRBJ2-3, with 8 positions matching TRBD1. V gave up 4 bases and J gave up 7 bases; unmatched junction bases: 13. In germline, CDR1 is MNHEY, CDR2 SMNVEV (reference sequence). This CDR3 has 16 residues. The CDR3 protein is CASSSQGFRGPYTQYF. DNA for the CDR3: TGTGCCAGCAGTTCACAAGGTTTCAGGGGGCCATATACGCAGTATTTT.

The chain employs TRBV6-6 and TRBJ1-1; 8 nucleotides line up with TRBD1. The CDR3 sequence is 14 residues long. V was clipped by 8 bases and J by 0 bases; unmatched bases: 5. Germline assignment: CDR1 MNHNY and CDR2 SVGAGI (reference sequence). The DNA for the CDR3 is TGTGCCAGCTCTCAGGGGGCTATGAACACTGAAGCTTTCTTT. Amino acids: CASSQGAMNTEAFF.

This chain links TRBV2 with TRBJ2-5, with TRBD2 matching over 10 bases. Germline trimming cut 2 bases from V and 2 bases from J; bases unmatched to any gene: 5. This CDR3 is 16 amino acids long. Germline lookup yields CDR1 SNHLY and CDR2 FYNNEI. The CDR3 sequence is CASSELAGGRQETQYF. CDR3 bases: TGTGCCAGCAGTGAATTAGCGGGGGGAAGACAAGAGACCCAGTACTTC.

The chain recombines TRBV7-9 with TRBJ2-2, with D uncertain. This CDR3 region has 15 residues. The V gene lost 0 bases and the J gene lost 7 bases, with 12 bases spanning the gap. CDR1 is SEHNR and CDR2 is FQNEAQ in the germline V gene (reference sequence). CDR3 DNA: TGTGCCAGCAGCTTAGCAGAACTGAGTATCGGGGAGCTGTTTTTT. Translated, it gives CASSLAELSIGELFF. Drawing the rest from reference TRBV7-9 and TRBJ2-2, the complete variable domain is DTGVSQNPRHKITKRGQNVTFRCDPISEHNRLYWYRQTLGQGPEFLTYFQNEAQLEKSRLLSDRFSAERPKGSFSTLEIQRTEQGDSAMYLCASSLAELSIGELFFGEGSRLTVL.

The chain recombines TRBV14 with TRBJ1-1, with a possible D match to TRBD1 (6 bases). V was trimmed by 6 bases and J by 1 base, leaving 9 bases between them. CDR3 length: 13 amino acids. The germline CDR1 and CDR2 sequences are SGHDN and FVKESK. The CDR3 spells CASRRGQNTEAFF. In DNA, the CDR3 is TGTGCCAGCAGACGGGGACAGAACACTGAAGCTTTCTTT.

In this sample, this clone turned up once. Other DNA sequences in the same sample also yield this CDR3. Written as DNA, the CDR3 is TGTGCCAGCAGCCTAGAAGGTTACAGGGTTGATGGCTACACCTTC. It is translated as CASSLEGYRVDGYTF. J is TRBJ1-2 and V is TRBV7-8; D is possibly TRBD1 (6 bases). This CDR3 is 15 amino acids long. Deletions cut 5 bases from V and 6 bases from J, with 19 bases between. CDR1 is SGHVS, CDR2 FQNEAQ, per germline.

The chain recombines TRBV29-1 with TRBJ1-2, with D tentatively TRBD1 (6 bases). This CDR3 has 16 residues. Per germline, CDR1 SQVTM and CDR2 ANQGSEA. The V gene lost 0 bases and the J gene lost 2 bases, with 16 bases spanning the gap. The CDR3 loop reads CSVEDGLGGENYGYTF. In nucleotides, the CDR3 is TGCAGCGTTGAAGATGGCCTAGGGGGGGAGAACTATGGCTACACCTTC.

The chain combines TRBV27 with TRBJ2-2; no reliable D call. This CDR3 contains 16 residues. From germline, CDR1 is MNHEY and CDR2 SMNVEV (reference sequence). V was trimmed by 3 bases and J by 4 bases, leaving 15 bases between them. The CDR3 spells CASSFWVGSGTGELFF. The DNA of the CDR3 is TGTGCCAGCAGTTTTTGGGTGGGCTCTGGCACCGGGGAGCTGTTTTTT.

The CDR3 DNA reads as TGTGCCAGCAGCTTGGAGGGGATCAACACAGATACGCAGTATTTT. Protein product: CASSLEGINTDTQYF. The chain recombines TRBV5-4 with TRBJ2-3; possibly TRBD1 for D (5 bases). Trimming took 0 bases from V and 2 from J, leaving 10 bases between them. Germline CDR1 reads SGHNT; CDR2 reads YYREEE (reference sequence). CDR3 length equals 15 residues.

The chain joins TRBV5-1 to TRBJ2-2, with D tentatively TRBD1 (6 bases). The CDR3 contains 16 residues. CDR1 and CDR2 from the germline V gene are SGHRS and YFSETQ. Trimming removed 0 bases from V and 4 bases from J, with 13 bases in between. CDR3 residues: CASSLVAGQFTGELFF. CDR3 coding DNA: TGCGCCAGCAGCTTGGTCGCCGGACAGTTCACCGGGGAGCTGTTTTTT.

This chain joins TRBV7-9 and TRBJ1-4, with 8 bases that match TRBD1. The CDR3 spans 13 residues. The V gene end was trimmed by 5 bases and the J gene end by 5 bases; junction bases not matched to a gene: 1. The V gene's germline CDR1 is SEHNR and CDR2 FQNEAQ (reference sequence). As DNA, the CDR3 is TGTGCCAGCAGCACAGGGGGAAATGAAAAACTGTTTTTT. Its protein product is CASSTGGNEKLFF.

V and J are TRBV7-9 and TRBJ2-2; the match to TRBD1 covers 10 bases. Germline lookup yields CDR1 SEHNR and CDR2 FQNEAQ (reference sequence). The length of the CDR3 is 15 residues. V gave up 5 bases and J gave up 3 bases; unmatched junction bases: 3. The CDR3 DNA is TGTGCCAGCAGCGCGGACAGGGGGGACACCGGGGAGCTGTTTTTT. Protein product: CASSADRGDTGELFF. Together with reference TRBV7-9 and TRBJ2-2, the CDR3 gives the full variable domain: DTGVSQNPRHKITKRGQNVTFRCDPISEHNRLYWYRQTLGQGPEFLTYFQNEAQLEKSRLLSDRFSAERPKGSFSTLEIQRTEQGDSAMYLCASSADRGDTGELFFGEGSRLTVL.

The gene calls are TRBV6-1 and TRBJ2-5, with unresolved D. Judging by the DNA end, TRBJ2-7 fits better; the J call may be wrong. The CDR3 loop spans 11 amino acids. CDR1 is MNHNS and CDR2 is SASEGT in the germline V gene. The CDR3 nucleotides read TGTGCCAGCACTTCCGTTTACGAGCAGTACTTC. Protein: CASTSVYEQYF.

A few counts support this clone. This chain joins TRBV2 and TRBJ2-7; perhaps TRBD1 as D (5 bases). Trimming stripped 6 bases from V and 0 bases from J, with 15 bases between. CDR3 length: 15 amino acids. CDR1 SNHLY and CDR2 FYNNEI come from the germline V gene. The CDR3, as DNA: TGTGCCAGCAGATTAGGGGCCACGAGCTCCTACGAGCAGTACTTC. Translation gives CASRLGATSSYEQYF.

The rearrangement joins TRBV13 to TRBJ1-6; 10 bases align to TRBD1. The CDR3 covers 16 residues. With V trimmed by 5 bases and J by 5 bases, 6 bases remained unmatched. Germline-derived CDR1 and CDR2 are PRHDT and FYEKMQ (reference sequence). The DNA for the CDR3 is TGTGCCAGCAGCCTACAGACAGGGGGCAATAATTCACCCCTCCACTTT. Translation gives CASSLQTGGNNSPLHF.